This T cell receptor beta chain was sequenced in a study of cytomegalovirus exposure and HLA in healthy donors. Study-wide findings and caveats: Within a later analysis, the majority of CMV-associated TCR beta chains appeared HLA-restricted. V- and J-gene trimming of TCR beta was linked (in a later analysis) to a missense DCLRE1C variant.

The PCR had 60 Vbeta and 13 Jbeta primers. Generated by immunoSEQ multiplex PCR, the TCRdb table keeps only in-frame clones and is missing some. Of around 170,000 clones in the sample, roughly four fifths are singletons; the top ten hold approximately 0.8%. Regarding this clone: The antigen is not known.

The sequence was collected from a woman aged 18-29 years in good health and CMV-seronegative. Sequencing used PBMCs.

CDR3: CASSLGLEKATDTQYF. CDR3 bases: TGCGCCAGCAGCTTGGGACTAGAGAAGGCCACAGATACGCAGTATTTT. The V gene is TRBV5-1, the J gene TRBJ2-3; weak D call: TRBD2 (6 bases). V shed 0 bases and J shed 2 bases, with 13 bases lying between them. In germline, CDR1 is SGHRS, CDR2 YFSETQ. This CDR3 comprises 16 residues.